One sample yielded the 25 T cell receptor beta chains listed below, sequenced in a study of blood T cell repertoires in COVID-19 (dated by TCRdb to 2018 to 2020). The library was built by means of the immunoSEQ multiplex PCR assay. TCRdb retrieved this table from immuneACCESS and kept in-frame rearrangements only. Not all clones are present; in checked studies, unresolved V genes account for under half, and no reason is known for the remainder. The sample table contains a few hundred thousand clones; only one count was recorded for approximately 80% of them. The ten largest clones represent around 7% of the sample. The sample consisted of PBMCs or T cells enriched from blood (not recorded which). The receptors originated from a woman aged 40 to 50 with acute COVID-19.

The chain combines TRBV25-1 with TRBJ1-4; TRBD1 matches at 12 bases. The CDR3 is made up of 17 amino acids. The germline V gene encodes CDR1 MGHDK and CDR2 SYGVNS. V lost 2 bases to trimming and J lost 8 bases; unmatched junction nucleotides: 9. CDR3 in DNA: TGTGCCAGCAGTGAAAACTGGGACAGGGGGCCGAGGGAAAAACTGTTTTTT. Amino acid sequence: CASSENWDRGPREKLFF.

The chain couples TRBV19 to TRBJ2-5, with D possibly matching TRBD1 (7 bases). Germline values: CDR1 LNHDA, CDR2 SQIVND (reference sequence). The germline V and J ends were trimmed by 1 base and 13 bases, with 22 bases remaining between them. CDR3 length: 15 residues. In DNA form, the CDR3 reads TGTGCCAGTAGTATAGTGGCGGCAGGGGGGAATCGCCTGTACTTC. It yields the protein CASSIVAAGGNRLYF.

V usage is TRBV5-1 and J usage is TRBJ1-4; D might be TRBD1 (6 bases). In germline, CDR1 is SGHRS, CDR2 YFSETQ. The CDR3 contains 15 residues. V was clipped by 6 bases and J by 6 bases, with 18 bases between them. DNA of the CDR3: TGCGCCAGCAACTTAGCGGGGGCGAGGGATGAAAAACTGTTTTTT. It encodes CASNLAGARDEKLFF.

This rearrangement joins TRBV27 to TRBJ2-7; 8 bases align to TRBD2. This CDR3 region has 20 residues. From germline, CDR1 is MNHEY and CDR2 SMNVEV (reference sequence). V lost 5 bases, J lost 0 bases, and 21 bases stayed unmatched. Written as DNA, the CDR3 is TGTGCCAGCAGTATCCGGAGGACTAGCTTGATCTTAGAGAGCTCCTACGAGCAGTACTTC. Its protein product is CASSIRRTSLILESSYEQYF.

The genes are TRBV28 and TRBJ2-7; TRBD1 matches 7 bases. The J segment lost 6 bases and the V segment lost 10 bases, leaving 9 bases of the junction unmatched. Germline CDR1 is MDHEN and CDR2 is SYDVKM. CDR3 length: 12 residues. The CDR3 region has the DNA TGTGCCACCCTTTCCGACAGGGTCGAGCAGTACTTC. Protein sequence: CATLSDRVEQYF.

The chain links TRBV7-2 to TRBJ1-3; the match to TRBD1 covers 9 bases. The J segment lost 0 bases and the V segment lost 4 bases, leaving 4 bases of the junction unmatched. The CDR3 has 16 residues. Germline CDR1 and CDR2: SGHTA and FQGNSA. CDR3 DNA: TGTGCCAGCAGCTCGGGACAGGGACCCTCTGGAAACACCATATATTTT. Protein: CASSSGQGPSGNTIYF.

The chain has TRBV28 and TRBJ2-7; 8 bases line up with TRBD1. Trimming at V came to 6 bases and at J to 2 bases, leaving 12 bases not matched to a gene. This CDR3 comprises 16 residues. The V gene's germline CDR1 is MDHEN and CDR2 SYDVKM. The DNA for the CDR3 is TGTGCCAGCAGACCGGACAGGGCCACAAATACCTACGAGCAGTACTTC. Encoded protein: CASRPDRATNTYEQYF.

J is TRBJ1-2 and V is TRBV3-1 (or the pseudogene TRBV3-2); D is uncertain. The CDR3 is made up of 14 amino acids. Germline CDR1 LGHDT, CDR2 YNNKEL (reference sequence). Trimming pared 0 bases from V and 7 bases from J, leaving 12 bases between. CDR3 bases: TGTGCCAGCAGCCAAGATGGACGCGGGAGTGGCTACACCTTC. The encoded protein is CASSQDGRGSGYTF.

In the case of this clone: This may stem from a read error, because a much larger clone lies one nucleotide away. V and J are TRBV12-3 or TRBV12-4 and TRBJ1-2; D is unresolved. The CDR3 sequence is 12 residues long. V was pared by 4 bases and J by 5 bases, with 8 bases between. CDR3 region: CASSSTAYGYTF. As DNA, the CDR3 is TGTGCCAGCAGTTCCACAGCTTATGGCTACACCTTC.

The chain links TRBV5-1 to TRBJ1-5, with D maybe TRBD1 (6 bases). CDR3 length: 15 amino acids. The V and J ends lost 4 bases and 6 bases respectively, with 17 bases between them. Germline CDR1 reads SGHRS; CDR2 reads YFSETQ. CDR3 sequence reads: CASSLQGIDGQPQHF. DNA for the CDR3: TGCGCCAGCAGCCTACAGGGCATTGACGGTCAGCCCCAGCATTTT.

The genes are TRBV27 and TRBJ2-1, with 9 bases lining up with TRBD1. The CDR3 length is 20 residues. The germline V gene has CDR1 MNHEY and CDR2 SMNVEV (reference sequence). The V segment lost 4 bases and the J segment 0 bases; nucleotides outside the gene matches: 16. The CDR3: CASSSRSDRGGLGSYNEQFF. The CDR3, as DNA: TGTGCCAGCAGTTCCCGCTCGGACAGGGGCGGTTTGGGCTCCTACAATGAGCAGTTCTTC.

The rearrangement links TRBV9 to TRBJ1-5; D gene unclear. In germline, CDR1 is SGDLS, CDR2 YYNGEE. The V end lost 0 bases, the J end lost 5 bases, and 12 bases lay between the germline ends. There are 15 residues in the CDR3. CDR3: CASSVGEGGYQPQHF. Here the CDR3 DNA reads TGTGCCAGCAGCGTAGGGGAGGGAGGGTATCAGCCCCAGCATTTT.

The V gene is TRBV28, the J gene TRBJ1-3; 9 bases fit TRBD1. The J segment lost 4 bases and the V segment lost 7 bases, leaving 8 bases of the junction unmatched. The CDR3 sequence is 15 residues long. Germline CDR1 MDHEN, CDR2 SYDVKM. CDR3 sequence: CASITGGASGNTIYF. The CDR3, as DNA: TGTGCCAGCATTACAGGGGGCGCATCGGGAAACACCATATATTTT. Supplemented by reference TRBV28 and TRBJ1-3, the full variable domain reads DVKVTQSSRYLVKRTGEKVFLECVQDMDHENMFWYRQDPGLGLRLIYFSYDVKMKEKGDIPEGYSVSREKKERFSLILESASTNQTSMYLCASITGGASGNTIYFGEGSWLTVV.

V and J are TRBV18 and TRBJ1-5; TRBD1 matches 10 bases. The CDR3 extends over 19 amino acids. CDR1 is KGHSH, CDR2 LQKENI, per germline. The junction had 12 bases not matched to a gene; V was cut back by 3 bases and J by 1 base. CDR3 region: CASSPTGTGEMKSNQPQHF. The CDR3 DNA is TGTGCCAGCTCACCCACAGGGACAGGGGAAATGAAAAGCAATCAGCCCCAGCATTTT.

The rearrangement uses TRBV2 and TRBJ2-7; D not resolved. The V end was cut by 4 bases, the J end by 6 bases, with 10 bases between. The CDR3 covers 12 residues. Germline V lookup: CDR1 SNHLY, CDR2 FYNNEI. CDR3 sequence: CASSAVSFEQYF. CDR3 in DNA: TGTGCCAGCAGTGCGGTCTCTTTCGAGCAGTACTTC.

Remarks on this clone: Sequence at one end of the junction differs from germline and may be a read error. The chain employs TRBV7-7 and TRBJ2-1; 15 bases fit TRBD2. CDR1 and CDR2 from the germline V gene are SSHAT and FNYEAQ (reference sequence). CDR3 length: 15 amino acids. CDR3 sequence reads: CASSGGTSGRNEQFF. The DNA for the CDR3 is TGTGCTAGCAGCGGCGGGACTAGCGGGAGGAATGAGCAGTTCTTC.

In its sample, this clone was seen a few times. This chain connects TRBV30 to TRBJ1-1; D is uncertain. The CDR3 covers 13 residues. Trimming stripped 7 bases from V and 5 bases from J, with 17 bases between. From germline, CDR1 is GTSNPN and CDR2 SVGIG (reference sequence). CDR3 in amino acids: CASRRALWTEAFF. The CDR3 DNA reads TGTGCCTCGAGGCGGGCCTTGTGGACTGAAGCTTTCTTT. Drawing the rest from reference TRBV30 and TRBJ1-1, the complete variable domain is SQTIHQWPATLVQPVGSPLSLECTVEGTSNPNLYWYRQAAGRGLQLLFYSVGIGQISSEVPQNLSASRPQDRQFILSSKKLLLSDSGFYLCASRRALWTEAFFGQGTRLTVV.

The chain recombines TRBV14 with TRBJ2-1; no reliable D call. Germline V gives CDR1 SGHDN, CDR2 FVKESK. The CDR3 runs 11 residues. Trimming removed 5 bases from V and 4 bases from J, with 3 bases in between. In DNA form, the CDR3 reads TGTGCCAGCAGCATATACAATGAGCAGTTCTTC. Translated, it gives CASSIYNEQFF.

The gene calls are TRBV19 and TRBJ1-1; 8 nucleotides align to TRBD1. CDR1 and CDR2 from the germline V gene are LNHDA and SQIVND (reference sequence). The CDR3 covers 13 residues. J gave up 3 bases and V 7 bases, and 4 bases lay outside the gene matches. The CDR3 sequence is CASTLTGDTEAFF. CDR3 nucleotide sequence: TGTGCCAGTACCCTGACAGGGGACACTGAAGCTTTCTTT.

V usage is TRBV29-1 and J usage is TRBJ1-1, with 7 bases that match TRBD1. Losses at the gene ends were 2 bases for V and 4 bases for J; bases not matched to a gene: 13. The CDR3 consists of 16 residues. Germline CDR1 and CDR2: SQVTM and ANQGSEA. For the CDR3, the DNA is TGCAGCGTTGAATTATCGACAGGGACGATGAGCACTGAAGCTTTCTTT. Its translation is CSVELSTGTMSTEAFF.

The V call is TRBV28, the J call TRBJ1-2; a weak D match, TRBD1 (6 bases). Deletions cut 5 bases from V and 5 bases from J, with 15 bases between. The germline gives CDR1 MDHEN, CDR2 SYDVKM. This CDR3 comprises 14 residues. The CDR3 protein is CASSGGGGGYGYTF. In DNA, the CDR3 is TGTGCCAGCAGTGGGGGAGGGGGAGGTTATGGCTACACCTTC.

Ten or more counts support this clone. This chain links TRBV2 with TRBJ1-6; D unclear. Germline V gene data show CDR1 as SNHLY and CDR2 as FYNNEI. This CDR3 spans 12 amino acids. The V end lost 8 bases, the J end lost 8 bases, and 10 bases lay between the germline ends. The CDR3 nucleotides are TGTGCCAGCGAAATTCAGGATTCACCCCTCCACTTT. Its protein is CASEIQDSPLHF.

CDR3 coding DNA: TGTGCCAGCTCACCCGTCCCTCGGGGGGGCACAAGGGGAGATACGCAGTATTTT. This translates into CASSPVPRGGTRGDTQYF. The V call is TRBV18, the J call TRBJ2-3, with 8 bases fitting TRBD2. CDR3 length: 18 residues. The V segment lost 3 bases and the J segment 5 bases; nucleotides outside the gene matches: 16. Germline CDR1 is KGHSH and CDR2 is LQKENI. The whole variable domain, remainder taken from reference TRBV18 and TRBJ2-3, is NAGVMQNPRHLVRRRGQEARLRCSPMKGHSHVYWYRQLPEEGLKFMVYLQKENIIDESGMPKERFSAEFPKEGPSILRIQQVVRGDSAAYFCASSPVPRGGTRGDTQYFGPGTRLTVL.

Only a few counts were recorded for this clone. The chain links TRBV28 to TRBJ2-2; possible D gene TRBD1, 6 bases. This CDR3 comprises 15 residues. Germline V lookup: CDR1 MDHEN, CDR2 SYDVKM. Trimming left V 1 base short and J 5 bases short, with 11 bases between. For the CDR3, the DNA is TGTGCCAGCAGTTTATTGACAGGCGGGACCGGGGAGCTGTTTTTT. Its protein product is CASSLLTGGTGELFF.

The chain recombines TRBV5-6 with TRBJ1-1; D might be TRBD1 (5 bases). Germline CDR1 is SGHDT and CDR2 is YYEEEE. Trimming removed 4 bases at V and 10 bases at J, with 17 bases between. CDR3 size: 13 residues. CDR3 sequence: CASSNQGRERAFF. The CDR3 coding sequence is TGTGCCAGCAGCAATCAGGGAAGAGAGAGAGCTTTCTTT.